These 7 T cell receptor beta chains came from one sample sequenced in a study of blood T cells in healthy people across ages. A second PCR, run for 7 to 11 cycles, used a sample-barcoded 5' primer plus a J-beta primer mix. TCRdb itself ran the 5' RACE reads through MiXCR, one entry per CDR3 protein. The sample shows some 1.6 million distinct CDR3 sequences, around 36% of them seen only once. Sequencing was performed on blood. Receptors were obtained from a woman in her 30s in good health.

This clonotype has more than one count but fewer than ten. This sequence joins TRBV20-1 and TRBJ2-5; 10 positions agree with TRBD2. The germline gives CDR1 DFQATT, CDR2 SNEGSKA (reference sequence). V lost 1 base, J lost 5 bases, and 4 bases stayed unmatched. CDR3 length: 14 amino acids. The CDR3 sequence is CSARVASGGETQYF. In DNA form, the CDR3 reads TGCAGTGCTAGAGTTGCTAGCGGGGGTGAGACCCAGTACTTC.

This clonotype was counted only a few times. The chain links TRBV18 to TRBJ2-5; D may be TRBD2 (6 bases). The V end lost 3 bases, the J end lost 1 base, and 15 bases lay between the germline ends. Germline V lookup: CDR1 KGHSH, CDR2 LQKENI. CDR3 length: 16 residues. CDR3 sequence reads: CASSPLAEQLQETQYF. CDR3 coding DNA: TGTGCCAGCTCACCGTTAGCGGAGCAACTCCAAGAGACCCAGTACTTC.

V and J are TRBV5-5 and TRBJ1-2, with 9 bases matching TRBD1. The CDR3 length is 16 residues. V lost 4 bases, J lost 8 bases, and 15 bases stayed unmatched. Germline V gene data show CDR1 as SGHKS and CDR2 as YYEKEE (reference sequence). CDR3 region: CASSVPLTGTGIGYTF. The DNA of the CDR3 is TGTGCCAGCAGCGTCCCTCTGACCGGGACAGGGATCGGCTACACCTTC.

Regarding this clonotype: This could be a read error, since a much larger clone is one nucleotide away. The chain uses TRBV7-3 and TRBJ2-1, with D perhaps TRBD2 (5 bases). Germline V gene sequence: CDR1 SGHTA, CDR2 FQGTGA. CDR3 length: 18 amino acids. V lost 1 base, J lost 0 bases, and 16 bases lay in between. The DNA for the CDR3 is TGTGCCAGCAGCTTAAGAGCGCTAGCCTCTAGCTCCTACAATGAGCAGTTCTTC. Its translation: CASSLRALASSSYNEQFF.

This clonotype has more than one count but fewer than ten. Here the CDR3 reads CASSLISRSSYEQYF. DNA of the CDR3: TGTGCCAGCAGCCTCATTAGCCGGAGCTCCTACGAGCAGTACTTC. The chain is built from TRBV3-1 and TRBJ2-7; D uncertain. Germline V gene sequence: CDR1 LGHDT, CDR2 YNNKEL (reference sequence). This CDR3 contains 15 residues. The ends were cut back, 4 bases at V and 0 bases at J, with 13 bases in the middle.

In DNA form, the CDR3 reads TGTGCCAGCAGCTTGGGACTAGCGGGAGAGGTTGAGCAGTTCTTC. This codes for CASSLGLAGEVEQFF. This chain uses TRBV7-3 with TRBJ2-1, with 14 bases that match TRBD2. V dropped 3 bases and J dropped 9; count of bases not matched to a gene: 4. This CDR3 spans 15 amino acids. Germline V gene lookup returns CDR1 SGHTA and CDR2 FQGTGA.

The chain combines TRBV7-9 with TRBJ2-1; 13 nucleotides align to TRBD2. In germline, CDR1 is SEHNR, CDR2 FQNEAQ (reference sequence). Unmatched junction bases numbered 8, after V lost 3 bases and J lost 0 bases. The CDR3 sequence is 19 residues long. Written as DNA, the CDR3 is TGTGCCAGCAGCTTGCTTGTGGGACTAGCGGGAAGCTCCTACAATGAGCAGTTCTTC. This encodes CASSLLVGLAGSSYNEQFF.